This T cell receptor (beta chain) appears in the sequencing data of a study of cytomegalovirus exposure and HLA in healthy donors. Notes on the study in general: The authors enumerated around 150 TCR beta chains as linked to cytomegalovirus. Generally TCR sequences proved uncommon, though certain public TCRs appeared in numerous donors. Across donors, sequencing depth was assumed by presence/absence analyses to be roughly uniform. In an earlier analysis, about 87% or about 30%: the productive usage of most TCR beta V segments.

This PCR relied on a set of 60 Vbeta primers and 13 Jbeta primers. Only in-frame clones appear in the TCRdb table, and some are missing; sequencing was by immunoSEQ multiplex PCR. The sample yields 75,000 to 95,000 clones, roughly 80% seen once. Worth noting for this clone: Its antigen remains unknown.

The TCR comes from a middle-aged woman in good health and CMV-seropositive. The sample consisted of PBMCs.

The CDR3 sequence is CATGLARYNEQFF. The DNA for the CDR3 is TGTGCCACCGGACTAGCGCGTTACAATGAGCAGTTCTTC. The chain has TRBV27 and TRBJ2-1; 9 bases are shared with TRBD2. The CDR3 covers 13 residues. After removal of 10 bases from V and 4 bases from J, the junction contained 5 bases not matched to a gene. Germline CDR1 reads MNHEY; CDR2 reads SMNVEV (reference sequence).